This T cell receptor beta chain was recorded in a study of T cell clonality in common variable immunodeficiency. Study findings and constraints: CVID subjects had higher TCRbeta clonality than healthy controls, most marked in about a third. Compared with controls, CVID subjects had fewer shared TCRbeta clones. Reportedly, TCR beta sequences from common variable immunodeficiency showed fewer deletions and N-nucleotide insertions.

CVID and control samples used equivalent genomic DNA input. Clones were read by immunoSEQ multiplex PCR, and TCRdb kept only the in-frame ones, dropping some. Listed for the sample are roughly 34,000 clones, none seen a single time. Trimming took off 0 bases at V and 1 base at J, with 7 bases between the two ends. CDR3 length: 15 amino acids. Germline V CDR1 and CDR2: MNHEY, SVGEGT. In its sample, this clone was seen a few times. As yet, its antigen is unknown. The sequenced fragment ends 3 residues before the CDR3 boundary, so the rest is inferred from the germline J gene. The same CDR3 arises from other DNA sequences in this sample as well.

The rearrangement links TRBV6-2 or TRBV6-3 to TRBJ1-5, with D tentatively TRBD1 (5 bases). The specimen was peripheral blood mononuclear cells. The TCR originated in a human donor with common variable immunodeficiency. The DNA read from the CDR3 is TGTGCCAGCAGTTACTCGAAGGGGAGCAATCAGCCC. The encoded protein is CASSYSKGSNQP. The CDR3, in full, reads CASSYSKGSNQPQHF.